This record looks at one TCR beta chain sequence and its context. The CDR3 loop spans 16 amino acids. Germline loops: CDR1 SNHLY, CDR2 FYNNEI. Trimming shortened V by 2 bases and J by 5 bases, and 18 bases separated the two germline ends. The repertoire was sequenced with immunoSEQ multiplex PCR; TCRdb's copy has only in-frame clones and lacks some. This table has tens of thousands of clones, approximately 87% appearing once. This record belongs to a study of blood T cell repertoires in COVID-19. The receptor was isolated from a human donor in a cohort sampled during active COVID-19. This chain joins TRBV2 and TRBJ2-5; TRBD1 is a possible D gene (6 bases). The sample consisted of peripheral blood. In DNA form, the CDR3 reads TGTGCCAGCAGTGAAAGGTTATCAGGGGTGGGGGAGACCCAGTACTTC. This translates into CASSERLSGVGETQYF.